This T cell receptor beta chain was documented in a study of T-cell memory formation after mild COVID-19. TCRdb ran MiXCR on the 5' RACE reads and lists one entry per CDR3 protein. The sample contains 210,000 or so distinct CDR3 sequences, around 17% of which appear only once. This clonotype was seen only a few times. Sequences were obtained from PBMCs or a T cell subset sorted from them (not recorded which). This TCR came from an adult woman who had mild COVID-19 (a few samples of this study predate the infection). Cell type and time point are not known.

The CDR3 loop reads CASSPPRARGTQYF. The CDR3 coding sequence is TGTGCCAGCAGCCCCCCACGGGCCCGCGGGACCCAGTACTTC. The V call is TRBV12-3 or TRBV12-4, the J call TRBJ2-5; no firm D call. Trimming removed 6 bases at V and 7 bases at J, with 18 bases between. This CDR3 spans 14 amino acids.